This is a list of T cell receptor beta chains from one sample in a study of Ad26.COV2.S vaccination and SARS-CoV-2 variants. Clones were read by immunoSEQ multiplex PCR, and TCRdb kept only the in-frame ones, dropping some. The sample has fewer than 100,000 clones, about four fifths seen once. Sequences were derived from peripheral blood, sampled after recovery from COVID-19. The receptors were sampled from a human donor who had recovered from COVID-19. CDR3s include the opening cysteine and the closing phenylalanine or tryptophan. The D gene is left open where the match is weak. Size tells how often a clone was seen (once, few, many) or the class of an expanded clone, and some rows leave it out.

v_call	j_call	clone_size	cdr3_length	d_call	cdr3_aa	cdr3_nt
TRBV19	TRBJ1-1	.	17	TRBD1	CASTPRTGLNMNTEAFF	TGTGCCAGTACCCCCCGGACAGGGCTGAACATGAACACTGAAGCTTTCTTT
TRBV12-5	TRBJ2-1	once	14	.	CASGSGSVYNEQFF	TGTGCTAGTGGTTCCGGTAGCGTCTACAATGAGCAGTTCTTC
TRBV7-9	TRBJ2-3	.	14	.	CASSLGSRVNTQYF	TGTGCCAGCAGCTTGGGCAGTAGGGTGAATACGCAGTATTTT
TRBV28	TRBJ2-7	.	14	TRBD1	CASSSGTGAFEQYF	TGTGCCAGCAGTTCCGGAACAGGGGCGTTCGAGCAGTACTTC
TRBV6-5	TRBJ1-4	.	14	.	CASSYGQEFEKLFF	TGTGCCAGCAGCTACGGGCAGGAATTTGAAAAACTGTTTTTT
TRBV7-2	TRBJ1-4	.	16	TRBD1	CASSLVDSQGVEKLFF	TGTGCCAGCAGCTTAGTGGATAGTCAGGGGGTTGAAAAACTGTTTTTT
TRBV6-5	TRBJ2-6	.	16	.	CASSFGLFTGANVLTF	TGTGCCAGCAGTTTCGGACTTTTCACTGGGGCCAACGTCCTGACTTTC
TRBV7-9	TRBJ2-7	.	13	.	CASSLGDGYEQYF	TGTGCCAGCAGCTTAGGCGACGGCTACGAGCAGTACTTC
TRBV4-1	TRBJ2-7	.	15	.	CASSHLQGGHFEQYF	TGCGCCAGCAGCCACCTGCAGGGTGGACATTTCGAGCAGTACTTC
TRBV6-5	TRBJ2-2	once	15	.	CASTLGTLNTGELFF	TGTGCCAGCACCCTCGGGACCTTGAACACCGGGGAGCTGTTTTTT
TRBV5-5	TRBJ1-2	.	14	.	CASSLEEGVYGYTF	TGTGCCAGCAGCTTGGAAGAGGGAGTCTATGGCTACACCTTC
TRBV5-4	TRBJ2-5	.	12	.	CASSRGAETQYF	TGTGCCAGCAGCCGAGGGGCGGAGACCCAGTACTTC